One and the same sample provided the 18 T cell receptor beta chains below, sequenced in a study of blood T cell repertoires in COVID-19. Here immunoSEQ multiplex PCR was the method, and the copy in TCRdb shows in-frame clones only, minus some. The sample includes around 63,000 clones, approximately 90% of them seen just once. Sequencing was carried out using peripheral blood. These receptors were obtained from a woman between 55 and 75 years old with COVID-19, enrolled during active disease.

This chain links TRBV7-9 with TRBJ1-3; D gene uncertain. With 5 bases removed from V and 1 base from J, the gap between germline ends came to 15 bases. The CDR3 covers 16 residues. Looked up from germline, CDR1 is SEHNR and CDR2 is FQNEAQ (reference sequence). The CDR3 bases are TGTGCCAGCAGCGGCTTAGGAGCAGAGTCTGGAAACACCATATATTTT. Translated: CASSGLGAESGNTIYF. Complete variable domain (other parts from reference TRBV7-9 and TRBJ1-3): DTGVSQNPRHKITKRGQNVTFRCDPISEHNRLYWYRQTLGQGPEFLTYFQNEAQLEKSRLLSDRFSAERPKGSFSTLEIQRTEQGDSAMYLCASSGLGAESGNTIYFGEGSWLTVV.

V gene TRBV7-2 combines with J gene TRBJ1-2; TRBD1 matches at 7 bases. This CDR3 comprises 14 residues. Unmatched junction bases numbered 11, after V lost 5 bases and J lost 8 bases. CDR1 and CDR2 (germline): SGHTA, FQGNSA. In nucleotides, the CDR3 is TGTGCCAGCAGCCCTGACAGGGTCCTATCGGGCTACACCTTC. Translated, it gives CASSPDRVLSGYTF.

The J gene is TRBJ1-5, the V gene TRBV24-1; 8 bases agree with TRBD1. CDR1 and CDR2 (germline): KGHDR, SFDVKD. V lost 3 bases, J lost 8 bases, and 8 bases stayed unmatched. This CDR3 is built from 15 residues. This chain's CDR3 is CATSDPTGDGKPQHF. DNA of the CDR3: TGTGCCACCAGTGATCCGACAGGGGACGGGAAGCCCCAGCATTTT.

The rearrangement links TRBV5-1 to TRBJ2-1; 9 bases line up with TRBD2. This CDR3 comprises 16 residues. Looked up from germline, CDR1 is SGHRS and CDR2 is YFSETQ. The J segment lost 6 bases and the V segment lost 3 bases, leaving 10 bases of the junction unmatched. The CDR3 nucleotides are TGCGCCAGCAGCTCAGGACTAGCGCCGGGCCTCAATGAGCAGTTCTTC. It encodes CASSSGLAPGLNEQFF.

The CDR3 sequence: CAWTVTTNEKLFF. As DNA, the CDR3 is TGTGCCTGGACGGTCACAACTAATGAAAAACTGTTTTTT. The chain recombines TRBV30 with TRBJ1-4, with D hard to call. The CDR3 sequence is 13 residues long. Germline V gene data show CDR1 as GTSNPN and CDR2 as SVGIG (reference sequence). V was pared by 4 bases and J by 0 bases, with 6 bases between.

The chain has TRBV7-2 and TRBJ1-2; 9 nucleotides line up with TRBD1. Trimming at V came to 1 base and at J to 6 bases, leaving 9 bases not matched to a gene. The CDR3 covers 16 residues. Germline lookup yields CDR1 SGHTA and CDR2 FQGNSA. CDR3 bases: TGTGCCAGCAGCTTAGGGGGACAGGGAAGAAGGCATGGCTACACCTTC. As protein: CASSLGGQGRRHGYTF.

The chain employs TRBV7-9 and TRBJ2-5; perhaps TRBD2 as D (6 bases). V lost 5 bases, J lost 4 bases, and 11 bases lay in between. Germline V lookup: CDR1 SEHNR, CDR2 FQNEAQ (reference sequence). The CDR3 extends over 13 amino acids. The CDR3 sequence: CASSPMGGETQYF. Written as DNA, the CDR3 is TGTGCCAGCAGCCCTATGGGGGGAGAGACCCAGTACTTC.

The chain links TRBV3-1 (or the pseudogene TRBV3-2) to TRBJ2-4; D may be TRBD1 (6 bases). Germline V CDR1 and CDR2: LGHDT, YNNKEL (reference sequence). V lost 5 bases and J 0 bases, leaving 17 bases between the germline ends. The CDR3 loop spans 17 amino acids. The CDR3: CASSTSTGTLAKNIQYF. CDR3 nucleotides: TGTGCCAGCAGCACCTCGACAGGTACACTAGCCAAAAACATTCAGTACTTC.

The CDR3 DNA reads TGCGCCAGCAGTGAGAGGGGTTACACTGAAGCTTTCTTT. Its translation: CASSERGYTEAFF. This chain uses TRBV10-2 with TRBJ1-1; tentative D call: TRBD1 (5 bases). The germline CDR1 and CDR2 sequences are WSHSY and SAAADI. This CDR3 region has 13 residues. V shed 2 bases and J shed 3 bases, with 7 bases lying between them.

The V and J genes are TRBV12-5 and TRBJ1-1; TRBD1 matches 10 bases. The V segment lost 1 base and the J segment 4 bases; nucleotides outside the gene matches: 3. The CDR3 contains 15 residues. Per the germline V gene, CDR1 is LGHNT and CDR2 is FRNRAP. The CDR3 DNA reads TGTGCTAGTGGTTTGGGAGGACAGGGGGTCACTGAAGCTTTCTTT. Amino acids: CASGLGGQGVTEAFF.

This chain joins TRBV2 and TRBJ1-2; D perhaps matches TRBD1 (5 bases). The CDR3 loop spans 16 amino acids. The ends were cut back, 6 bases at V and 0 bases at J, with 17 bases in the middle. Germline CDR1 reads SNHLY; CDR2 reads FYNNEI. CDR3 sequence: CASSPRGTPSNYGYTF. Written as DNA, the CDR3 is TGTGCCAGCAGCCCTCGCGGGACCCCTTCTAACTATGGCTACACCTTC.

The CDR3 bases are TGTGCCAGCAGCTTAACAGGGGTCGGAAACACCATATATTTT. Translated, it gives CASSLTGVGNTIYF. The chain couples TRBV5-8 to TRBJ1-3, with 7 bases identical to TRBD1. This CDR3 contains 14 residues. The germline V gene has CDR1 SGHTS and CDR2 YDEGEE. Trimming cost V 2 bases and J 4 bases; bases outside gene matches: 3. The full variable domain, in which reference TRBV5-8 and TRBJ1-3 provide the parts outside the CDR3, is EAGVTQSPTHLIKTRGQQATLRCSPISGHTSVYWYQQALGLGLQFLLWYDEGEERNRGNFPPRFSGRQFPNYSSELNVNALELEDSALYLCASSLTGVGNTIYFGEGSWLTVV.

The CDR3 DNA sequence: TGTGCCAGCAGCTTAGATCGTACAGGGAATCAGCCCCAGCATTTT. The encoded protein is CASSLDRTGNQPQHF. V usage is TRBV11-3 and J usage is TRBJ1-5; a weak D match, TRBD1 (6 bases). Per germline, CDR1 SGHNT and CDR2 YENEEA. The CDR3 consists of 15 residues. V lost 0 bases and J 4 bases, leaving 10 bases between the germline ends.

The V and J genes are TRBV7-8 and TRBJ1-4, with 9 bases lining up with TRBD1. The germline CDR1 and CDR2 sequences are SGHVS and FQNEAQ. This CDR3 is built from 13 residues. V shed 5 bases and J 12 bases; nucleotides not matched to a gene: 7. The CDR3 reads CASSRDRGAELFF. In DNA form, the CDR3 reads TGTGCCAGCAGCCGCGACAGGGGGGCCGAACTGTTTTTT.

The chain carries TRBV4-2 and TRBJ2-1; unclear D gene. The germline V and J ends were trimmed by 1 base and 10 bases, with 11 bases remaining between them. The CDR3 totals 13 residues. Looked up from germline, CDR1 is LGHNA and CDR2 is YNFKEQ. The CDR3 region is CASSQVRRSEQFF. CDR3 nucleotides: TGTGCCAGCAGCCAAGTACGGAGAAGCGAGCAGTTCTTC.

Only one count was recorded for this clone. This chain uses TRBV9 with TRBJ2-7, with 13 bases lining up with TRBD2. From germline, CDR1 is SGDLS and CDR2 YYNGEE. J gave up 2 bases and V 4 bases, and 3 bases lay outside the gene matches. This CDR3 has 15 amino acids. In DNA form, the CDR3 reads TGTGCCAGCAGCCCCGGGACTAGCGGGACCTACGAGCAGTACTTC. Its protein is CASSPGTSGTYEQYF.

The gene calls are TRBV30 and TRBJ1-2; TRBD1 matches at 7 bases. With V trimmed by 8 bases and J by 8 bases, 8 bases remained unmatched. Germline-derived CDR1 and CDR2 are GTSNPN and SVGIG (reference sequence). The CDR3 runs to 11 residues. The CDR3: CALKGAWGYTF. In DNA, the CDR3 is TGTGCCCTGAAGGGGGCTTGGGGCTACACCTTC.

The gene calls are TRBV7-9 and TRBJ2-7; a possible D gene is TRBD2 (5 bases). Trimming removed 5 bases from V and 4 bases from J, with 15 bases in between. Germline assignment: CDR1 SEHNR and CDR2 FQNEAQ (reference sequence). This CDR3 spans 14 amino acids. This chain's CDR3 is CASSAPQEGYEQYF. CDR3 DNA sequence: TGTGCCAGCAGCGCCCCACAAGAGGGATACGAGCAGTACTTC.